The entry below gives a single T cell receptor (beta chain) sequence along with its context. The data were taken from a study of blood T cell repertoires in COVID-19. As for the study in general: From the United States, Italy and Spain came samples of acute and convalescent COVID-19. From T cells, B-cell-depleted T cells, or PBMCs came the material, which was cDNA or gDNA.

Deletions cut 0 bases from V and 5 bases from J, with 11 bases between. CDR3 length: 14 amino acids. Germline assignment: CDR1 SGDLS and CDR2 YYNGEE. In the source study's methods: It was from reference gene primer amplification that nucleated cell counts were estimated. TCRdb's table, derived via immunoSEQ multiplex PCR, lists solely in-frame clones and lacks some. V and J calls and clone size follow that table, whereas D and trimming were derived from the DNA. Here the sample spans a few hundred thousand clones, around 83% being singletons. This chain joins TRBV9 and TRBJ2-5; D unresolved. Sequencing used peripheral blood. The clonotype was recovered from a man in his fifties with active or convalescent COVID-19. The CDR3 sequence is CASSVAMAAETQYF. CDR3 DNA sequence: TGTGCCAGCAGCGTAGCCATGGCGGCCGAGACCCAGTACTTC. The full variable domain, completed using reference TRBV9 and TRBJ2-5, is DSGVTQTPKHLITATGQRVTLRCSPRSGDLSVYWYQQSLDQGLQFLIQYYNGEERAKGNILERFSAQQFPDLHSELNLSSLELGDSALYFCASSVAMAAETQYFGPGTRLLVL.